This T cell receptor beta chain was obtained from a study of OX40 agonist ivuxolimab in advanced cancers. Some background on the complete study: Ivuxolimab was an agonistic, fully human IgG2 monoclonal antibody directed against OX40 (CD134), a costimulatory receptor. Intravenous ivuxolimab was administered to patients every 2 weeks at six dose levels: 0.01, 0.1, 0.3, 1.5, 3 and 10 mg/kg. Peripheral TCRbeta sequencing was intended to test whether TCR sequence diversity was altered and clonal T-cell expansion was caused by ivuxolimab. Three dose-escalation patients achieved partial responses, one with hepatocellular carcinoma and two with cutaneous melanoma. The monotherapy dose-escalation portion (N ≈ 55 patients) of the phase I ivuxolimab trial is reported in the paper. Of the 52 patients in dose escalation, about 20 had hepatocellular carcinoma, approximately 15 had melanoma, 9 had renal cell carcinoma and 9 had head and neck cancer. Prior anti-PD-1, anti-PD-L1 or anti-CTLA-4 therapy was permitted, and checkpoint inhibitors had been received by about 44% of dose-escalation patients. A male proportion of roughly 80% and a mean age of approximately 62 years, ranging from roughly 23 to 85, were recorded for the dose-escalation cohort.

The CDR1 and CDR2 encoded by the germline V gene (reference sequence) are SEHNR and FQNEAQ. The CDR3 has 16 amino acids, counting the end cysteine and phenylalanine. Just CDR3 DNA is preserved here, 48 bases in frame from base 1. Cut back by 4 bases and 1 base, the V and J ends lie 13 bases apart. To sequence the TCRbeta CDR3 region, genomic DNA was isolated from the sorted cells. The immunoSEQ Assay was used to sequence the TCRbeta CDR3 regions. In TCRdb, the immuneACCESS table is reduced to in-frame sequences with V and J assigned. These tables do not hold every clone; where another copy was compared, an unresolved V gene accounts for under half, and the others remain unexplained. The sample table lists roughly 82,000 clones, more than 70% of them with a count of one. The ten largest account for 9% to 10% of the sample. The trial excluded patients who had a history of autoimmune disease or were on systemic immunosuppression. Peripheral blood for TCR sequencing was collected from all dose cohorts at baseline, on cycle 4 day 1, and on cycle 7 day 1. Samples were obtained from an open-label, multicenter, first-in-human phase I dose-escalation trial of ivuxolimab. Adults with locally advanced or metastatic head and neck squamous cell, hepatocellular, melanoma or renal cell carcinoma were enrolled in the trial. Before TCR sequencing, CD4+ T cells and CD8+ T cells were sorted from peripheral blood as separate populations.

Broad study findings and their caveats: Partial responders in the 0.1-3.0 mg/kg groups had among the lowest normalized peripheral clonal expansion, especially among CD8+ T cells. Low levels of normalized T-cell clonal expansion were also seen in some patients who did not respond. On average, CD8+ T cells showed more expanded clones than CD4+ T cells after ivuxolimab. The antigen specificity of the peripheral T cells that underwent clonal expansion was not determined. At doses of 0.1 to 3.0 mg/kg, clonal expansion of both CD4+ and CD8+ blood T cells was observed from baseline to week 6.

About this clone: No cognate antigen has been identified for it. No much larger clone exists at a distance of one base, and base qualities are not known.

The receptor was isolated from an adult with an advanced solid tumor such as melanoma, head and neck, liver or kidney cancer. Here the sequenced sample was CD4+ or CD8+ T cells sorted from blood, taken in a trial of the OX40 agonist ivuxolimab. The chain couples TRBV7-9 to TRBJ2-2; the D gene cannot be resolved beyond TRBD1 or TRBD2, each matching 5 bases. The CDR3 sequence is CASSSRGAVNTGELFF. The nucleotide sequence reads as follows: TGTGCCAGCAGCTCCCGGGGCGCGGTGAACACCGGGGAGCTGTTTTTT. The CDR3, completed at both ends by the reference TRBV7-9 and TRBJ2-2 genes, gives the full variable domain DTGVSQNPRHKITKRGQNVTFRCDPISEHNRLYWYRQTLGQGPEFLTYFQNEAQLEKSRLLSDRFSAERPKGSFSTLEIQRTEQGDSAMYLCASSSRGAVNTGELFFGEGSRLTVL.